This TCR beta chain was observed in a study of OX40 agonist ivuxolimab in advanced cancers. Study-wide context: Age averaged roughly 60 years (range about 20 to 80), and 80% to 90% were male. One hepatocellular carcinoma and two cutaneous melanoma patients partially responded. Overall study results and limits: Among the lowest peripheral clonal expansion occurred in 0.1-3.0 mg/kg partial responders.

No patient had autoimmune disease or received systemic immunosuppression. Repertoires were generated with immunoSEQ multiplex PCR, while TCRdb's copy carries only in-frame clones and drops some. The table shows approximately 60,000 clones, with 94% occurring only once. To note about this clone: What it binds is not known.

This clonotype originated in an adult with an advanced solid tumor such as melanoma, head and neck, liver or kidney cancer. The sample in question was CD4+ or CD8+ T cells sorted from blood, obtained in a trial of the OX40 agonist ivuxolimab.

This CDR3 is CASSYWVGRADTQYF. CDR3 coding DNA: TGTGCCAGCAGTTACTGGGTCGGGAGGGCCGATACGCAGTATTTT. The chain uses TRBV6-5 and TRBJ2-3, with 8 bases that match TRBD2. Per the germline V gene, CDR1 is MNHEY and CDR2 is SVGAGI. The CDR3 consists of 15 residues. With 1 base clipped from V and 6 bases from J, the junction kept 6 bases outside the gene matches.